What follows is one T cell receptor beta chain and its context. The antigen it recognizes is unknown. Qualities for individual bases were not recorded, and no much larger clone is one base off. Using the deep immunoSEQ assay, TCR CDR3 regions were amplified from genomic DNA by multiplex PCR. Extracted genomic DNA from each cell subset was spread evenly across all wells of several immunoSEQ 96-well plates, with each plate serving as a replicate. Each replicate PCR for sorted subsets received 150 to 250 ng genomic DNA, equal to some 32,000 T cell genomes. The purified libraries were quantified using a Qubit 3.0 fluorometer, sized with a Bioanalyzer 2100, and then quantified again using the KAPA Library Quantification kit. Every immunoSEQ 96-well plate was sequenced on a dedicated single-read 150-cycle Illumina NextSeq 550 flow cell. The original pipeline was this. Because the immunoSEQ output included only junctional sequences and no quality scores, the filtering could not be the same as the filtering used for full-length reads. To assign V/J genes and CDR3, sequences were annotated against IMGT germline references using PyIR, a Python wrapper for IgBLAST v1.9. Reads with weak V/J assignments (E-value above 1e-6), missing CDR3, stop codons, out-of-frame junctions, or ambiguous translated residues were removed. V3J clonotypes were defined as sequences sharing an identical inferred V gene, J gene, and CDR3 amino acid sequence. Percentage overlap between repertoires was computed as shared unique clonotypes divided by the size of the smaller repertoire. Richness of each repertoire was evaluated using RTK rarefaction, the Chao1 estimator, and Recon v2.1 estimates of unobserved clonotypes. Generation probabilities were computed with OLGA for all TCRbeta clonotypes obtained by the gDNA method from several donors. The table was pulled from immuneACCESS by TCRdb, which kept in-frame rearrangements only. Such tables lose some clones; where checked, under half of the loss comes from unresolved V genes, and the rest has no known cause. For V, J and clone size, that table is used; D and trimming come from the DNA. Here the sample has 600,000 to 800,000 clones; 72% occur a single time. The ten top clones hold approximately 1.8% of the sample.

Healthy HIV-negative adults with no recently reported acute infections or vaccinations were included as donors. Every donor was a Caucasian adult residing in Nashville, Tennessee, USA. CD4+ T cells were enriched by magnetic negative selection; naive cells were then positively selected on CD45RA, and the negative fraction formed the memory subset. Blood was collected by leukapheresis, and PBMCs were isolated by Ficoll-Histopaque density gradient centrifugation and then cryopreserved in liquid nitrogen vapor phase. Analytical flow cytometry was used to check the purity and quantity of every magnetically sorted T cell population. Genomic DNA was isolated from each sorted fraction and quantified by UV absorbance on a Nanodrop 2000c. V is trimmed back by 6 bases and J by 7 bases, and the junction contains 8 bases that no gene match accounts for. The CDR3 runs 13 amino acids, cysteine and phenylalanine included. Left in the record is the CDR3 DNA by itself, 39 bases read in frame from the first base. As encoded in the germline V gene (reference sequence), CDR1 is MNHEY while CDR2 is SMNVEV.

The data were obtained in a study of shared clonotypes between healthy human individuals (TCRdb year 2020). Describing the broader study: A few men and a couple of women, aged 18 to 49 years, made up the cohort. For each donor, CD4 naive and CD4 memory were each run on three plates, CD8 naive on two plates, and CD8 memory on one plate. The study deeply sequenced blood TCR repertoires of several healthy adults to estimate repertoire size and the extent of clonotype sharing between individuals. Different laboratories and diverse techniques were used to prepare libraries and sequence TCR repertoires, to increase sequencing depth and limit assay-specific biases. Leukapheresis yielded between about 0.85 and 10 billion PBMCs per donor. The investigation overall reported the following: Sharing across a few donors was observed for approximately 5% of naive CD4, 3.5% of naive CD8, 2% to 2.5% of memory CD4, and less than 0.45% of memory CD8 clonotypes. Compared with non-shared clonotypes, the clonotypes found in all four sorted-subset donors had higher generation probabilities. Because the study included only a small number of donors, the genetic and exposure-history diversity represented was limited. Sampling was limited to blood, and TCR repertoires in tissue likely differ from TCR repertoires in blood. Rarefaction of sorted-subset datasets indicated incomplete sequencing despite the large sequencing depth. Estimated clonotype richness was generally larger for naive than for memory subsets. Pairwise subsampling led to the expectation that sequencing depth would affect the degree of clonotype sharing among donors.

This sequence originates from a woman aged 30 to 39 in good health. The chain uses TRBV27 and TRBJ2-7; 8 of the junction bases match TRBD1. Sequences were obtained from memory CD4+ T cells sorted from blood. What the cell subset or site label conveys for this sample: CD45RA-negative fraction. The nucleotide sequence is given as TGTGCCAGCAGCAGACAGGGGTTTCTGGAGCAGTACTTC. Its amino acids are CASSRQGFLEQYF.